The 12 T cell receptor beta chains listed next were all sequenced from one sample in a study of cytomegalovirus exposure and HLA in healthy donors. It was with 60 Vbeta and 13 Jbeta primers that the PCR ran. Assay: immunoSEQ multiplex PCR; the TCRdb copy retains only in-frame clones and omits some. The sample records some 99,000 clones, roughly 67% being singletons. Sequenced: PBMCs. The receptors stem from a man in his forties or fifties in good health and CMV-seronegative.

This clone was observed a handful of times. This chain links TRBV11-1 with TRBJ1-6; TRBD1 might be the D (6 bases). Trimming removed 0 bases at V and 7 bases at J, with 16 bases between. Germline CDR1 and CDR2: SGHAT and FQDESV (reference sequence). This CDR3 has 17 amino acids. The CDR3 nucleotides are TGTGCCAGCAGCTTAGCGCGCGCGGGGGCATGGAATTCACCCCTCCACTTT. Encoded protein: CASSLARAGAWNSPLHF.

The genes are TRBV10-3 and TRBJ2-3; the match to TRBD1 covers 7 bases. The germline V gene encodes CDR1 ENHRY and CDR2 SYGVKD. The trim removed 8 bases at V and 5 bases at J, leaving 1 base unmatched. CDR3 size: 11 residues. For the CDR3, the DNA is TGTGCCATCCGACAGGGAGATACGCAGTATTTT. It translates to CAIRQGDTQYF.

The J gene is TRBJ1-1, the V gene TRBV5-6; D gene unclear. CDR3 length: 15 amino acids. The V gene's germline CDR1 is SGHDT and CDR2 YYEEEE. Trimming cost V 4 bases and J 1 base, with 14 bases left between them. CDR3 coding DNA: TGTGCCAGCAGCCCCTTGGCGGGCCCGAACACTGAAGCTTTCTTT. Amino acids: CASSPLAGPNTEAFF. Filled out from reference TRBV5-6 and TRBJ1-1, the complete variable domain reads DAGVTQSPTHLIKTRGQQVTLRCSPKSGHDTVSWYQQALGQGPQFIFQYYEEEERQRGNFPDRFSGHQFPNYSSELNVNALLLGDSALYLCASSPLAGPNTEAFFGQGTRLTVV.

The chain links TRBV11-3 to TRBJ2-1, with 10 nucleotides matching TRBD2. Losses at the gene ends were 4 bases for V and 4 bases for J; bases not matched to a gene: 4. CDR3 length: 15 amino acids. CDR1 is SGHNT and CDR2 is YENEEA in the germline V gene. The CDR3, as DNA: TGTGCCAGCAGCTCCGGGACTAGCGTATACAATGAGCAGTTCTTC. The encoded protein is CASSSGTSVYNEQFF.

The gene calls are TRBV7-2 and TRBJ2-3, with D possibly TRBD2 on 6 matching bases. Germline CDR1 reads SGHTA; CDR2 reads FQGNSA. V lost 4 bases and J 2 bases, leaving 13 bases between the germline ends. The CDR3 is made up of 15 amino acids. The CDR3 here is CASSSISGYTDTQYF. The DNA of the CDR3 is TGTGCCAGCAGCTCAATTAGCGGTTACACAGATACGCAGTATTTT.

The V gene is TRBV7-9, the J gene TRBJ2-5; 7 nucleotides align to TRBD1. Trimming at V came to 5 bases and at J to 3 bases, leaving 3 bases not matched to a gene. Per germline, CDR1 SEHNR and CDR2 FQNEAQ (reference sequence). CDR3 length: 13 amino acids. The CDR3 spells CASSPQGKETQYF. DNA for the CDR3: TGTGCCAGCAGCCCACAGGGGAAAGAGACCCAGTACTTC.

The rearrangement uses TRBV7-2 and TRBJ2-1, with 10 bases identical to TRBD2. This CDR3 is 14 amino acids long. With V trimmed by 5 bases and J by 7 bases, 5 bases remained unmatched. From germline, CDR1 is SGHTA and CDR2 FQGNSA. The DNA of the CDR3 is TGTGCCAGCAGCCCTCTAGCGGGGGTTAATGAGCAGTTCTTC. Translated, it gives CASSPLAGVNEQFF.

The chain is built from TRBV4-3 and TRBJ2-5, with 12 bases fitting TRBD1. The CDR3 totals 15 residues. The V segment lost 4 bases and the J segment 4 bases; nucleotides outside the gene matches: 4. The germline CDR1 and CDR2 sequences are LGHNA and YSLEER. As DNA, the CDR3 is TGCGCCAGCAGCCTGGGACAGGGGGCAAGAGAGACCCAGTACTTC. This codes for CASSLGQGARETQYF.

V and J are TRBV5-1 and TRBJ2-5; 9 bases line up with TRBD2. CDR3 length: 15 residues. V lost 5 bases and J lost 1; bases outside the gene matches: 6. Germline V CDR1 and CDR2: SGHRS, YFSETQ. The CDR3: CASRGGGALQETQYF. The CDR3 DNA follows: TGCGCCAGCAGGGGCGGGGGGGCCCTCCAAGAGACCCAGTACTTC.

This chain uses TRBV4-1 with TRBJ1-1; D is ambiguous. V was shortened by 0 bases and J by 7 bases, with 9 bases between the two germline ends. CDR1 is MGHRA and CDR2 is YSYEKL in the germline V gene. This CDR3 has 13 residues. The CDR3 sequence is CASSQEYGSEAFF. CDR3 DNA sequence: TGCGCCAGCAGCCAAGAGTACGGGAGTGAAGCTTTCTTT.

The chain is built from TRBV7-2 and TRBJ2-5; TRBD1 might be the D (6 bases). The CDR3 is made up of 15 amino acids. From germline, CDR1 is SGHTA and CDR2 FQGNSA. Trimming left V 1 base short and J 2 bases short, with 11 bases between. Here the CDR3 reads CASSLGGTIQETQYF. The CDR3 bases are TGTGCCAGCAGCTTAGGAGGGACAATACAAGAGACCCAGTACTTC. Combining the CDR3 with reference TRBV7-2 and TRBJ2-5 gives the whole variable domain GAGVSQSPSNKVTEKGKDVELRCDPISGHTALYWYRQSLGQGLEFLIYFQGNSAPDKSGLPSDRFSAERTGGSVSTLTIQRTQQEDSAVYLCASSLGGTIQETQYFGPGTRLLVL.

This clone was seen a few times. The V gene is TRBV7-2, the J gene TRBJ1-5; possibly TRBD1 for D (6 bases). Germline V gene lookup returns CDR1 SGHTA and CDR2 FQGNSA. CDR3 size: 14 residues. V shed 6 bases and J shed 9 bases, with 18 bases lying between them. DNA for the CDR3: TGTGCCAGCAGACCTCAGGGGAGTAGTGGGCCCCAGCATTTT. As protein: CASRPQGSSGPQHF. Together with reference TRBV7-2 and TRBJ1-5, the CDR3 gives the full variable domain: GAGVSQSPSNKVTEKGKDVELRCDPISGHTALYWYRQSLGQGLEFLIYFQGNSAPDKSGLPSDRFSAERTGGSVSTLTIQRTQQEDSAVYLCASRPQGSSGPQHFGDGTRLSIL.